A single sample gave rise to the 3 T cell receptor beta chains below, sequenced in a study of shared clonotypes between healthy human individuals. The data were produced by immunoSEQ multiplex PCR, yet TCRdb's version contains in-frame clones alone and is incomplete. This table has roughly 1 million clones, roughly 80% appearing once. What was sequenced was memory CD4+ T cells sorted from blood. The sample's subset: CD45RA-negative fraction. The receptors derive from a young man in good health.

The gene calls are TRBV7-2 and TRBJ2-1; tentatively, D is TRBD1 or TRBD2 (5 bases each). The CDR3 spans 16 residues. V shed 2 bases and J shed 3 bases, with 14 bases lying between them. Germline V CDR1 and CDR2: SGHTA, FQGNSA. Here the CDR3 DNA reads TGTGCCAGCAGCTTATCGGGGCGGGCCAGCTACAATGAGCAGTTCTTC. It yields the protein CASSLSGRASYNEQFF.

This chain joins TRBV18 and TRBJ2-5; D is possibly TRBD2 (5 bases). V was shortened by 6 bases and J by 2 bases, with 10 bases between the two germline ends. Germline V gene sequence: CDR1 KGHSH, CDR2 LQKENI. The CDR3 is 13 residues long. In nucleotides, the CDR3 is TGTGCCAGCTCCGCAAGCGGACAAGAGACCCAGTACTTC. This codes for CASSASGQETQYF.

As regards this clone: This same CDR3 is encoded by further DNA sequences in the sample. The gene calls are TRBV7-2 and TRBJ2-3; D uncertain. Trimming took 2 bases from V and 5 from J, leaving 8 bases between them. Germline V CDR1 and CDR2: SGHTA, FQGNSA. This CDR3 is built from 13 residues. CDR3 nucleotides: TGTGCCAGCAGCTTAAATCGGCAAGATACGCAGTATTTT. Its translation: CASSLNRQDTQYF.